The entry below gives a single T cell receptor beta chain sequence along with its context. The V gene's germline CDR1 is SGHNT and CDR2 YYREEE (reference sequence). The CDR3 sequence is 13 residues long. With 4 bases removed from V and 7 bases from J, the gap between germline ends came to 15 bases. These data originate in a study of blood T cell repertoires in COVID-19. The data were produced by immunoSEQ multiplex PCR, yet TCRdb's version contains in-frame clones alone and is incomplete. The sample records tens of thousands of clones, around 91% being singletons. The receptor comes from a woman between 50 and 59 years old in a cohort sampled during active COVID-19. This rearrangement joins TRBV5-4 to TRBJ2-7, with a weak D call TRBD1 (6 bases). The sequencing input was peripheral blood. The CDR3 sequence: CASSHQPGQEQYF. The CDR3 nucleotides are TGTGCCAGCAGCCACCAACCGGGACAAGAGCAGTACTTC.